A selection of T cell receptor beta chains follows, all from one sample in a study of blood T cell repertoires in COVID-19. TCRdb's copy holds only in-frame clones and misses some; the assay was immunoSEQ multiplex PCR. The sample comprises 200,000 to 250,000 clones, approximately 90% of which are singletons, and roughly 4.2% rests with the top ten. Sequencing was performed on peripheral blood. These receptors were collected from a man aged 50 to 60 with acute or convalescent COVID-19. Both conserved end residues are part of each CDR3. Each record gives: clone size, V gene, J gene, CDR3 protein. Rows give clone size only sometimes, using once, few, many, or a class for an expanded clone.

clone size: NA; V gene: TRBV7-2; J gene: TRBJ1-5; CDR3 protein: CASSPGSSSNQPQHF
clone size: NA; V gene: TRBV30; J gene: TRBJ1-5; CDR3 protein: CAWGQGSNQPQHF
clone size: NA; V gene: TRBV19; J gene: TRBJ1-6; CDR3 protein: CASSSGTGPRNSPLHF
clone size: NA; V gene: TRBV12-3/TRBV12-4; J gene: TRBJ1-2; CDR3 protein: CASSMRYYGYTF
clone size: NA; V gene: TRBV5-1; J gene: TRBJ1-2; CDR3 protein: CASSLVSGQHYGYTF
clone size: NA; V gene: TRBV24-1; J gene: TRBJ2-3; CDR3 protein: CATKGQNTDTQYF
clone size: NA; V gene: TRBV11-3; J gene: TRBJ2-1; CDR3 protein: CASSKEGGQGRNEQFF
clone size: NA; V gene: TRBV6-5; J gene: TRBJ1-2; CDR3 protein: CASTLPGTANYGYTF
clone size: NA; V gene: TRBV5-6; J gene: TRBJ1-3; CDR3 protein: CASSVTGTGTGNTIYF
clone size: NA; V gene: TRBV18; J gene: TRBJ1-1; CDR3 protein: CASSPLETGYSNTEAFF
clone size: NA; V gene: TRBV5-1; J gene: TRBJ2-7; CDR3 protein: CASSSPPGLVGNEQYF
clone size: NA; V gene: TRBV7-2; J gene: TRBJ1-1; CDR3 protein: CASSLVAGNTEAFF
clone size: NA; V gene: TRBV6-5; J gene: TRBJ2-7; CDR3 protein: CASSRDYSYEQYF
clone size: NA; V gene: TRBV5-6; J gene: TRBJ1-2; CDR3 protein: CASSLGRGGPSYGYTF
clone size: NA; V gene: TRBV18; J gene: TRBJ1-1; CDR3 protein: CASSLTGVTEAFF
clone size: NA; V gene: TRBV6-2/TRBV6-3; J gene: TRBJ2-5; CDR3 protein: CASSYGGTSGGTQETQYF
clone size: NA; V gene: TRBV11-2; J gene: TRBJ1-3; CDR3 protein: CASSLRGSVLKANTIYF
clone size: NA; V gene: TRBV27; J gene: TRBJ1-2; CDR3 protein: CASSFGQGNYGYTF
clone size: NA; V gene: TRBV5-1; J gene: TRBJ1-2; CDR3 protein: CASSLGENYGYTF
clone size: NA; V gene: TRBV5-1; J gene: TRBJ1-2; CDR3 protein: CASSLGGTNYGYTF
clone size: NA; V gene: TRBV19; J gene: TRBJ1-1; CDR3 protein: CASSMWGRLGTEAFF
clone size: NA; V gene: TRBV10-2; J gene: TRBJ1-5; CDR3 protein: CASSEMGSGSNQPQHF
clone size: NA; V gene: TRBV19; J gene: TRBJ2-4; CDR3 protein: CASSTPGGADRRAKNIQYF
clone size: NA; V gene: TRBV7-2; J gene: TRBJ1-1; CDR3 protein: CASSFRRGPQLEAFF
clone size: NA; V gene: TRBV19; J gene: TRBJ1-6; CDR3 protein: CASSRRGQTNSPLHF
clone size: NA; V gene: TRBV4-2; J gene: TRBJ1-2; CDR3 protein: CASSQEFTRSNYGYTF
clone size: NA; V gene: TRBV18; J gene: TRBJ1-1; CDR3 protein: CASSASTGAEAFF
clone size: NA; V gene: TRBV30; J gene: TRBJ1-2; CDR3 protein: CAWSVGAGDGYGYTF
clone size: NA; V gene: TRBV21-1; J gene: TRBJ2-5; CDR3 protein: CASSKAPSGGRETQYF
clone size: once; V gene: TRBV19; J gene: TRBJ2-7; CDR3 protein: CASSTTGSYEQYF
clone size: NA; V gene: TRBV25-1; J gene: TRBJ2-7; CDR3 protein: CASKRGYEQYF
clone size: once; V gene: TRBV4-1; J gene: TRBJ2-2; CDR3 protein: CASSARGGTGRTGELFF
clone size: NA; V gene: TRBV6-6; J gene: TRBJ1-5; CDR3 protein: CASRQSNQPQHF
clone size: NA; V gene: TRBV2; J gene: TRBJ1-1; CDR3 protein: CASTIQGGNSEAFF
clone size: NA; V gene: TRBV5-1; J gene: TRBJ1-4; CDR3 protein: CASSRGGFREKLFF
clone size: NA; V gene: TRBV5-1; J gene: TRBJ1-1; CDR3 protein: CASSGEENTEAFF
clone size: few; V gene: TRBV27; J gene: TRBJ2-2; CDR3 protein: CASSLRSGELFF
clone size: NA; V gene: TRBV5-1; J gene: TRBJ2-5; CDR3 protein: CASRDRGETQYF
clone size: NA; V gene: TRBV5-8; J gene: TRBJ1-5; CDR3 protein: CASSLGQGMGNQPQHF
clone size: NA; V gene: TRBV5-1; J gene: TRBJ1-2; CDR3 protein: CASSLLGAGIDGYTF
clone size: NA; V gene: TRBV6-5; J gene: TRBJ1-5; CDR3 protein: CASRRDRGDQPQHF
clone size: NA; V gene: TRBV18; J gene: TRBJ2-7; CDR3 protein: CASSNTGNSYEQYF
clone size: once; V gene: TRBV6-1; J gene: TRBJ1-2; CDR3 protein: CASSEAFDARAPIGGYTF
clone size: once; V gene: TRBV7-9; J gene: TRBJ1-3; CDR3 protein: CASSFSGSGNTIYF
clone size: NA; V gene: TRBV12-3/TRBV12-4; J gene: TRBJ1-6; CDR3 protein: CATSRGNNSPLHF
clone size: NA; V gene: TRBV6-5; J gene: TRBJ1-1; CDR3 protein: CASLNRGRTEAFF
clone size: NA; V gene: TRBV18; J gene: TRBJ1-1; CDR3 protein: CASRATGGRGEAFF
clone size: NA; V gene: TRBV19; J gene: TRBJ1-5; CDR3 protein: CASRRQNSNQPQHF
clone size: NA; V gene: TRBV11-2; J gene: TRBJ2-1; CDR3 protein: CASSHTSGGGNEQFF
clone size: NA; V gene: TRBV11-2; J gene: TRBJ1-1; CDR3 protein: CASSLAGVIGTEAFF
clone size: NA; V gene: TRBV19; J gene: TRBJ1-1; CDR3 protein: CASSAALGGGADTEAFF
clone size: NA; V gene: TRBV2; J gene: TRBJ2-5; CDR3 protein: CASSEGGRRQETQYF
clone size: NA; V gene: TRBV27; J gene: TRBJ2-2; CDR3 protein: CASSLFGGVTGELFF
clone size: once; V gene: TRBV5-6; J gene: TRBJ1-6; CDR3 protein: CASSTGSGGDSPLHF
clone size: NA; V gene: TRBV3-1/TRBV3-2; J gene: TRBJ1-2; CDR3 protein: CASSQVAAGGYTF
clone size: NA; V gene: TRBV6-6; J gene: TRBJ2-7; CDR3 protein: CASSSGGSQPYEQYF
clone size: once; V gene: TRBV11-2; J gene: TRBJ1-6; CDR3 protein: CASSRQASGNSPLHF
clone size: NA; V gene: TRBV25-1; J gene: TRBJ1-6; CDR3 protein: CASSSAMTGGSPLHF